Listed below are T cell receptor beta chains from one sample, sequenced in a study of blood T cell repertoires in COVID-19. Data came from immunoSEQ multiplex PCR; TCRdb stores just in-frame clones and leaves some out. The sample shows some 150,000 clones, 75% to 90% of them seen only once. The sequenced sample consisted of peripheral blood. The receptors shown here come from a woman aged 40 to 50 with acute or convalescent COVID-19. The CDR3 runs from the conserved cysteine through the conserved F or W. The order of the fields is V gene, D gene, J gene, CDR3 protein, CDR3 DNA. D genes are given only for firm matches.

v_call: TRBV7-9
d_call: TRBD1
j_call: TRBJ2-7
cdr3_aa: CASSLEGTGRGEQYF
cdr3_nt: TGTGCCAGCAGCTTAGAGGGGACAGGTAGGGGGGAGCAGTACTTC

v_call: TRBV11-3
d_call: -
j_call: TRBJ1-6
cdr3_aa: CASRRRWDNSPLHF
cdr3_nt: TGTGCCAGTCGCAGGAGGTGGGATAATTCACCCCTCCACTTT

v_call: TRBV6-5
d_call: -
j_call: TRBJ2-1
cdr3_aa: CASISRHSYNEQFF
cdr3_nt: TGTGCCAGCATTTCAAGACATTCCTACAATGAGCAGTTCTTC

v_call: TRBV9
d_call: TRBD1
j_call: TRBJ1-2
cdr3_aa: CASSGRWWDSLNYGYTF
cdr3_nt: TGTGCCAGCAGCGGTCGATGGTGGGACAGCTTAAACTATGGCTACACCTTC

v_call: TRBV25-1
d_call: TRBD1
j_call: TRBJ1-1
cdr3_aa: CASSRITGVNTEAFF
cdr3_nt: TGTGCCAGCAGTCGAATCACAGGGGTGAACACTGAAGCTTTCTTT

v_call: TRBV24-1
d_call: TRBD1
j_call: TRBJ1-2
cdr3_aa: CATSEPRQGGRDGYTF
cdr3_nt: TGTGCCACCAGTGAACCTCGCCAGGGGGGTAGGGATGGCTACACCTTC

v_call: TRBV18
d_call: TRBD1
j_call: TRBJ2-7
cdr3_aa: CASSPRQGAYEQYF
cdr3_nt: TGTGCCAGCTCACCAAGACAGGGGGCCTACGAGCAGTACTTC

v_call: TRBV4-2
d_call: TRBD1
j_call: TRBJ1-6
cdr3_aa: CASSQDPDRGQSPLHF
cdr3_nt: TGTGCCAGCAGCCAAGATCCGGACAGGGGCCAGTCACCCCTCCACTTT

v_call: TRBV19
d_call: TRBD1
j_call: TRBJ1-1
cdr3_aa: CASSSTGGGTEAFF
cdr3_nt: TGTGCCAGTAGTAGTACAGGGGGCGGTACTGAAGCTTTCTTT

v_call: TRBV6-5
d_call: TRBD1
j_call: TRBJ2-5
cdr3_aa: CASSWDRASQETQYF
cdr3_nt: TGTGCCAGCAGTTGGGACAGGGCCTCTCAAGAGACCCAGTACTTC

v_call: TRBV3-1/TRBV3-2
d_call: TRBD2
j_call: TRBJ2-3
cdr3_aa: CASSQDGEGLAQFLGTDTQYF
cdr3_nt: TGTGCCAGCAGCCAAGATGGGGAGGGACTAGCGCAGTTCCTCGGCACAGATACGCAGTATTTT

v_call: TRBV19
d_call: TRBD1
j_call: TRBJ1-5
cdr3_aa: CAVTQAGGQPQHF
cdr3_nt: TGTGCCGTTACCCAGGCAGGGGGTCAGCCCCAGCATTTT

v_call: TRBV6-1
d_call: -
j_call: TRBJ1-1
cdr3_aa: CASSDQLVGTRIEAFF
cdr3_nt: TGTGCCAGCAGTGACCAGCTAGTGGGTACGAGGATTGAAGCTTTCTTT

v_call: TRBV29-1
d_call: TRBD2
j_call: TRBJ2-1
cdr3_aa: CSVEEGLGSGEQFF
cdr3_nt: TGCAGCGTTGAAGAGGGACTAGGGTCTGGTGAGCAGTTCTTC

v_call: TRBV2
d_call: -
j_call: TRBJ2-3
cdr3_aa: CASTDSGDHTDTQYF
cdr3_nt: TGTGCCAGCACCGATTCAGGGGACCACACAGATACGCAGTATTTT

v_call: TRBV11-3
d_call: -
j_call: TRBJ2-7
cdr3_aa: CASSADRGSYEQYF
cdr3_nt: TGTGCCAGCAGTGCAGACCGGGGATCCTACGAGCAGTACTTC

v_call: TRBV5-1
d_call: TRBD2
j_call: TRBJ2-1
cdr3_aa: CASSLNGGAYNEQFF
cdr3_nt: TGCGCCAGCAGCTTGAACGGGGGGGCCTACAATGAGCAGTTCTTC

v_call: TRBV7-9
d_call: -
j_call: TRBJ1-4
cdr3_aa: CASSLLGGLLTNEKLFF
cdr3_nt: TGTGCCAGCAGCTTGCTCGGGGGACTGCTAACTAATGAAAAACTGTTTTTT

v_call: TRBV2
d_call: -
j_call: TRBJ2-7
cdr3_aa: CASSEARGGIEQYF
cdr3_nt: TGTGCCAGCAGTGAAGCGCGGGGCGGGATCGAGCAGTACTTC

v_call: TRBV7-9
d_call: -
j_call: TRBJ1-2
cdr3_aa: CASSLAPGADGYTF
cdr3_nt: TGTGCCAGCAGCTTAGCTCCAGGGGCCGATGGCTACACCTTC

v_call: TRBV20-1
d_call: -
j_call: TRBJ1-5
cdr3_aa: CSASVYRVGRNVGNQPQHF
cdr3_nt: TGCAGTGCTAGTGTTTACAGGGTAGGTAGGAACGTTGGGAATCAGCCCCAGCATTTT

v_call: TRBV30
d_call: TRBD1
j_call: TRBJ2-1
cdr3_aa: CAWSETGVLGEQFF
cdr3_nt: TGTGCCTGGAGTGAGACAGGGGTACTGGGTGAGCAGTTCTTC

v_call: TRBV19
d_call: TRBD2
j_call: TRBJ2-1
cdr3_aa: CASSSSGTSEFF
cdr3_nt: TGTGCCAGTAGTTCCTCCGGGACTAGCGAGTTCTTC

v_call: TRBV4-2
d_call: TRBD1
j_call: TRBJ2-1
cdr3_aa: CASSPTGGFDEQFF
cdr3_nt: TGTGCCAGCAGCCCCACAGGGGGCTTCGATGAGCAGTTCTTC